This TCR beta chain was found in a study of T-cell memory formation after mild COVID-19. This CDR3 comprises 13 residues. Germline trimming cut 8 bases from V and 3 bases from J; bases unmatched to any gene: 6. TCRdb reprocessed the 5' RACE reads via MiXCR and lists one record per CDR3 protein. This table holds hundreds of thousands of distinct CDR3 sequences, approximately 24% found once. The sequenced sample was PBMCs or a T cell subset sorted from them (not recorded which). This receptor was obtained from an adult woman who had mild COVID-19 (a few samples of this study predate the infection). Cell type and time point are not known. The chain is built from TRBV12-3 or TRBV12-4 and TRBJ1-1; 7 bases fit TRBD1. CDR3 bases: TGTGCCAGCGGAAGGGGGCTGGACACTGAAGCTTTCTTT. Amino acid sequence: CASGRGLDTEAFF.